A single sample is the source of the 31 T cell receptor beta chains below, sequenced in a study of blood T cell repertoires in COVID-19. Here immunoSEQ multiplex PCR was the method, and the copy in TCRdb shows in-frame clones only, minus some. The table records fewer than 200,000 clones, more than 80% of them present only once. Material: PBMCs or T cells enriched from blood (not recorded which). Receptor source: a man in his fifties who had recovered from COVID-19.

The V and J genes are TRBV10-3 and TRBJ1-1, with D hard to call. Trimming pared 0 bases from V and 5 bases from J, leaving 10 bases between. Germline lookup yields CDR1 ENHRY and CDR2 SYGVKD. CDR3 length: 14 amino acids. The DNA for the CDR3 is TGTGCCATCAGTGAGTCGGCCCGGGGTACTGAAGCTTTCTTT. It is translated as CAISESARGTEAFF.

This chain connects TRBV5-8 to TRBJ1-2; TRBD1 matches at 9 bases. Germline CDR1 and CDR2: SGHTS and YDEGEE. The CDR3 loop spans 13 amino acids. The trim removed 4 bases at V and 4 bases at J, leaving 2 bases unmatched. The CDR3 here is CASSRDRVYGYTF. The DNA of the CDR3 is TGTGCCAGCAGCAGGGACAGGGTCTATGGCTACACCTTC.

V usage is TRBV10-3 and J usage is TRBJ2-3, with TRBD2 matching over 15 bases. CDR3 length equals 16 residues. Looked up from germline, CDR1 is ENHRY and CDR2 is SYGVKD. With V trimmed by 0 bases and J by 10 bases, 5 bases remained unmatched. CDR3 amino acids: CAISESGGLAGGAQYF. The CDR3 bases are TGTGCCATCAGTGAGTCGGGAGGACTAGCGGGGGGGGCGCAGTATTTT.

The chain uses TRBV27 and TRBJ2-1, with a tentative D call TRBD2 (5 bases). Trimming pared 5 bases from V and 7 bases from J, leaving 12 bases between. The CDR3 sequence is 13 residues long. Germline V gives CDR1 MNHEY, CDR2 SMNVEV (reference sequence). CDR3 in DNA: TGTGCCAGCAGTCTAACGGGGAAGAATGAGCAGTTCTTC. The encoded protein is CASSLTGKNEQFF.

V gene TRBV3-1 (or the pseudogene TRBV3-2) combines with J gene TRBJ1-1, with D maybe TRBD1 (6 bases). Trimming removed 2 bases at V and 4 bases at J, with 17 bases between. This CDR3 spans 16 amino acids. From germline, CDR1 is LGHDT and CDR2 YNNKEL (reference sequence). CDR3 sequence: CASSQKFIRGGTEAFF. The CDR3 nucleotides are TGTGCCAGCAGCCAAAAATTCATCAGGGGTGGCACTGAAGCTTTCTTT.

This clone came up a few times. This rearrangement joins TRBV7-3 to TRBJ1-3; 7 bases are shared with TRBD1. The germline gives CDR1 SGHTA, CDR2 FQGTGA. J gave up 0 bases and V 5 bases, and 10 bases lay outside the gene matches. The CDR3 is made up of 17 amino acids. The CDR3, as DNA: TGTGCCAGCAGCGCACGACAGGGTGTGAGCTCTGGAAACACCATATATTTT. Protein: CASSARQGVSSGNTIYF. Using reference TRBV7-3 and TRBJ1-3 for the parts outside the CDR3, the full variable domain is GAGVSQTPSNKVTEKGKYVELRCDPISGHTALYWYRQSLGQGPEFLIYFQGTGAADDSGLPNDRFFAVRPEGSVSTLKIQRTERGDSAVYLCASSARQGVSSGNTIYFGEGSWLTVV.

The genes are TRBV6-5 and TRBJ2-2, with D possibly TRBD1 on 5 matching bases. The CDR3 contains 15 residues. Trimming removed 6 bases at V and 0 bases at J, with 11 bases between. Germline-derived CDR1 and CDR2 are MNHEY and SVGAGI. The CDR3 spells CASSQTDPNTGELFF. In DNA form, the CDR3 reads TGTGCCAGCAGCCAGACAGACCCGAACACCGGGGAGCTGTTTTTT.

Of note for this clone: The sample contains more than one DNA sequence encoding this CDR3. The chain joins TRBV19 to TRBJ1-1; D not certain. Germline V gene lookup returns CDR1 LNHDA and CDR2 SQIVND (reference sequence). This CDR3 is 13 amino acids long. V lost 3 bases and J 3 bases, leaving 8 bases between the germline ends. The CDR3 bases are TGTGCCAGTAGTATTAAGGGAGACACTGAAGCTTTCTTT. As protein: CASSIKGDTEAFF.

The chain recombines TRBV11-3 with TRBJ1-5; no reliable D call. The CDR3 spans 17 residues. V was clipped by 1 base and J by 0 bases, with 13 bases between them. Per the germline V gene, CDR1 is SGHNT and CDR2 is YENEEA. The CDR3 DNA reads TGTGCCAGCAGCTTAGGTGGAGGGCCCTATAGCAATCAGCCCCAGCATTTT. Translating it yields CASSLGGGPYSNQPQHF.

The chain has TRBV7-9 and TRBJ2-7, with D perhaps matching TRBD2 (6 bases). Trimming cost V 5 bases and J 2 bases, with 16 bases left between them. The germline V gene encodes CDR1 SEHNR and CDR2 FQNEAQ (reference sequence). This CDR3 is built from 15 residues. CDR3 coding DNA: TGTGCCAGCAGCCCTGGTCGCGGAGGGCCCTACGAGCAGTACTTC. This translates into CASSPGRGGPYEQYF.

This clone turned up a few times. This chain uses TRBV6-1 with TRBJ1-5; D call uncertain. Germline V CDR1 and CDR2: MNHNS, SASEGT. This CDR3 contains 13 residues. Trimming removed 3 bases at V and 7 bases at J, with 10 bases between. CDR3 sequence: CASSDSAGQPQHF. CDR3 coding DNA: TGTGCCAGCAGTGATTCCGCGGGCCAGCCCCAGCATTTT.

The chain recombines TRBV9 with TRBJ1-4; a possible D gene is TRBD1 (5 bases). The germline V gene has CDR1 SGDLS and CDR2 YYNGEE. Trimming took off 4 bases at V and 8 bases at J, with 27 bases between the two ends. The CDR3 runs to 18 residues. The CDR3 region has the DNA TGTGCCAGCAGCCCCGACCGCAGGGACGGCGAGGGAGGAGAAAAACTGTTTTTT. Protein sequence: CASSPDRRDGEGGEKLFF.

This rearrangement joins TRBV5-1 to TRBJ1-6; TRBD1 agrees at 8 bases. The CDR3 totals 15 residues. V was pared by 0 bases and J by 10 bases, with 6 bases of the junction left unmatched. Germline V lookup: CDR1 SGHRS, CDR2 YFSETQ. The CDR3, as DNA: TGCGCCAGCAGCTTGGGGCAGGGGGCTAGGTCACCCCTCCACTTT. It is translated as CASSLGQGARSPLHF.

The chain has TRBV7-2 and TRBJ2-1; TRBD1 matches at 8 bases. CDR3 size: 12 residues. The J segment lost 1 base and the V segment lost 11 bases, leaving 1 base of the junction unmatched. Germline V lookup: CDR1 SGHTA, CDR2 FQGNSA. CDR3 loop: CADRGSYNEQFF. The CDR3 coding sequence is TGTGCCGACAGGGGATCCTACAATGAGCAGTTCTTC.

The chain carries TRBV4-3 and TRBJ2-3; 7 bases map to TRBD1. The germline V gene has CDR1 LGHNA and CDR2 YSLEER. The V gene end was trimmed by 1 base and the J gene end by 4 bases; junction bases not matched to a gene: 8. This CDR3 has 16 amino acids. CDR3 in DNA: TGCGCCAGCAGCCAAGCGACAGGGACGGTGGCAGATACGCAGTATTTT. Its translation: CASSQATGTVADTQYF.

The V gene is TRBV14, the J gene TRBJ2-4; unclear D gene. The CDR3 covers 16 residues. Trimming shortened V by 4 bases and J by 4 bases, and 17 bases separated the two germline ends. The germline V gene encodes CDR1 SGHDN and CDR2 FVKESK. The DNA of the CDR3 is TGTGCCAGCAGCCTGAGTTACTCCGTCTTTAAAAACATTCAGTACTTC. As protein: CASSLSYSVFKNIQYF.

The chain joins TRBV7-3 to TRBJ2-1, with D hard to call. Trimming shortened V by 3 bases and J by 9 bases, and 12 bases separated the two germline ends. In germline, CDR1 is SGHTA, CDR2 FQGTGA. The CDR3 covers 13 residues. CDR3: CASSFPDRGEQFF. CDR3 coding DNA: TGTGCCAGCAGCTTTCCGGATCGCGGTGAGCAGTTCTTC.

The CDR3 nucleotides read TGTGCCAGCAGTTTCCTCCGGACAGGCACCTACGAGCAGTACTTC. Translation: CASSFLRTGTYEQYF. The chain has TRBV28 and TRBJ2-7, with 7 bases that match TRBD1. Germline lookup yields CDR1 MDHEN and CDR2 SYDVKM. This CDR3 has 15 residues. With V trimmed by 3 bases and J by 2 bases, 7 bases remained unmatched. The full variable domain, its missing parts supplied by reference TRBV28 and TRBJ2-7, is DVKVTQSSRYLVKRTGEKVFLECVQDMDHENMFWYRQDPGLGLRLIYFSYDVKMKEKGDIPEGYSVSREKKERFSLILESASTNQTSMYLCASSFLRTGTYEQYFGPGTRLTVT.

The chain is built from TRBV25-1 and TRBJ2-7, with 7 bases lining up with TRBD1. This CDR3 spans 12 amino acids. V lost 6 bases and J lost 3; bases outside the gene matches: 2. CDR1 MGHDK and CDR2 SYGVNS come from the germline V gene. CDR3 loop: CASRTGFYEQYF. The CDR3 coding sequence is TGTGCCAGCAGGACAGGGTTCTACGAGCAGTACTTC.

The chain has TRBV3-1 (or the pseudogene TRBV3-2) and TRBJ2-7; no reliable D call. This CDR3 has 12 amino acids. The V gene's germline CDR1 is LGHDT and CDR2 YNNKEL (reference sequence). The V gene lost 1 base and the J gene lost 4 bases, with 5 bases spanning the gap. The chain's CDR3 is CASSQARYEQYF. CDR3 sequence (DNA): TGTGCCAGCAGCCAAGCGAGGTACGAGCAGTACTTC.

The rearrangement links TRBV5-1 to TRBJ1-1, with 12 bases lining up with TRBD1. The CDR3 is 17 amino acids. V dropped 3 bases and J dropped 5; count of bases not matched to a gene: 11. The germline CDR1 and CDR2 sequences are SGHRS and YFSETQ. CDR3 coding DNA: TGCGCCAGCAGCTGGCCGGGACAGGGGGCCCGGGAGACTGAAGCTTTCTTT. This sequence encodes CASSWPGQGARETEAFF.

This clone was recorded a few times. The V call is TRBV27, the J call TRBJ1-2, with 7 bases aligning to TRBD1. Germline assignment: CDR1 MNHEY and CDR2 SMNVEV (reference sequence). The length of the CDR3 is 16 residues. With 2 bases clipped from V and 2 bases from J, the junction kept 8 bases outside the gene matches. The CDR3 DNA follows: TGTGCCAGCAGTTTAAAGGGGGCAGGGTTGAACTATGGCTACACCTTC. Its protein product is CASSLKGAGLNYGYTF.

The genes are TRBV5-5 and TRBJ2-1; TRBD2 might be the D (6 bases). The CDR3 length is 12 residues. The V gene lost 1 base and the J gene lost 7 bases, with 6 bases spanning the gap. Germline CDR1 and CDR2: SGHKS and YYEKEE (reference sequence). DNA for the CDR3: TGTGCCAGCAGCTTGCTAGCGAATGAGCAGTTCTTC. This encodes CASSLLANEQFF.

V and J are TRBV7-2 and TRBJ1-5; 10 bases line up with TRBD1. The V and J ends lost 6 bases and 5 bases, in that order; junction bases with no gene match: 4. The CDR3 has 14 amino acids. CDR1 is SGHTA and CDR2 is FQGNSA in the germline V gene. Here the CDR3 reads CASSSDRGHQPQHF. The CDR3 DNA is TGTGCCAGCAGTTCCGACAGGGGGCATCAGCCCCAGCATTTT.

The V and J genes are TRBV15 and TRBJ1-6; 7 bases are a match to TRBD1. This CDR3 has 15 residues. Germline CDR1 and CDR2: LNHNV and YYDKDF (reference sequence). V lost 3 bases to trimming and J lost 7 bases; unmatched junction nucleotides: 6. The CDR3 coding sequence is TGTGCCACCAGCAGGGATTTGACAGGGAATTCACCCCTCCACTTT. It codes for CATSRDLTGNSPLHF.

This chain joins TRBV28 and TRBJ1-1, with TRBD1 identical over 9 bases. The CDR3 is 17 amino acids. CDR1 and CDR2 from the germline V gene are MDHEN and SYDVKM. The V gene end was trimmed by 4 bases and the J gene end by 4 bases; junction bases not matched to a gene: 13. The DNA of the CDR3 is TGTGCCAGCAGTTACCCCGACAGGGGGGGACGAGCCACTGAAGCTTTCTTT. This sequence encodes CASSYPDRGGRATEAFF.

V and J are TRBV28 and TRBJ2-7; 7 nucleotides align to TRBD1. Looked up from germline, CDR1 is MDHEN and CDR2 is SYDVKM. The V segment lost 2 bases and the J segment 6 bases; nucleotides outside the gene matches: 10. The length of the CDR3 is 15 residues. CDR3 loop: CASSLGRQGEPEQYF. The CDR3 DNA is TGTGCCAGCAGTTTAGGTCGGCAGGGGGAGCCCGAGCAGTACTTC.

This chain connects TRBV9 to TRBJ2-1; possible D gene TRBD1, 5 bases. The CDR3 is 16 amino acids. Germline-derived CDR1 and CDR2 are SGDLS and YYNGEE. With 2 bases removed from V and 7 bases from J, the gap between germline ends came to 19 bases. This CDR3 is CASSVSQGGVGNEQFF. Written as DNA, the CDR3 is TGTGCCAGCAGCGTGAGCCAGGGTGGTGTGGGGAATGAGCAGTTCTTC.

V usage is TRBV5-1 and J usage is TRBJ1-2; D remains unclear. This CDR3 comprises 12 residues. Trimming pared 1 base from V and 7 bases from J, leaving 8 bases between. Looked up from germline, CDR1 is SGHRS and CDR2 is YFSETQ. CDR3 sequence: CASSLRGSGYTF. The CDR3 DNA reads TGCGCCAGCAGCTTGCGGGGAAGTGGCTACACCTTC.

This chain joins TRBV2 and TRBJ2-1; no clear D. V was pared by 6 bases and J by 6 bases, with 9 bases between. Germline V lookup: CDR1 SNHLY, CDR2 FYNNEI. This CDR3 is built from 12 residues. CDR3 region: CASRQTPNEQFF. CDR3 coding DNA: TGTGCCAGCAGACAGACCCCCAATGAGCAGTTCTTC.

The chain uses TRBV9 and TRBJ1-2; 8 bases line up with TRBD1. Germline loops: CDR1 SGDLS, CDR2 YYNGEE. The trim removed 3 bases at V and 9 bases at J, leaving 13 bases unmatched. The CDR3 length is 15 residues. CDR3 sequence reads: CASSARGLGGGRYTF. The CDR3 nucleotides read TGTGCCAGCAGCGCCAGGGGGCTGGGTGGGGGTCGCTACACCTTC.